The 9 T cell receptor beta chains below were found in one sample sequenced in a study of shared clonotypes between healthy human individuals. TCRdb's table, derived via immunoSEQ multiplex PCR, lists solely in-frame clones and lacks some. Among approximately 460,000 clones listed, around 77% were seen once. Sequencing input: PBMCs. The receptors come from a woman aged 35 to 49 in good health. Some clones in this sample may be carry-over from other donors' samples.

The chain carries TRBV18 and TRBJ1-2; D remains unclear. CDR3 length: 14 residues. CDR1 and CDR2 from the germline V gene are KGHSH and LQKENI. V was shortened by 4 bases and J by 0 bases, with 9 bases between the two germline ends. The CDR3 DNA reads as TGTGCCAGCTCACTAGAGCCGACTAACTATGGCTACACCTTC. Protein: CASSLEPTNYGYTF. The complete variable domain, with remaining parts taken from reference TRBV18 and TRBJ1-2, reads NAGVMQNPRHLVRRRGQEARLRCSPMKGHSHVYWYRQLPEEGLKFMVYLQKENIIDESGMPKERFSAEFPKEGPSILRIQQVVRGDSAAYFCASSLEPTNYGYTFGSGTRLTVV.

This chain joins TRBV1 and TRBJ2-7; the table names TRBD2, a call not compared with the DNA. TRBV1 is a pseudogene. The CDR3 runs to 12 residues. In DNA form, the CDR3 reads TGCACCAGCAGCCAAGGCAGACTAGCGGCCTACTTC. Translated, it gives CTSSQGRLAAYF.

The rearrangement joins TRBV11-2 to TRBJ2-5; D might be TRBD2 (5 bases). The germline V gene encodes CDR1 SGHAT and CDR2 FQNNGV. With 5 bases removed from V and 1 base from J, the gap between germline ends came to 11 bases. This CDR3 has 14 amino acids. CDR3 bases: TGTGCCAGCAGCCCCCAGCGGTTCCAAGAGACCCAGTACTTC. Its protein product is CASSPQRFQETQYF.

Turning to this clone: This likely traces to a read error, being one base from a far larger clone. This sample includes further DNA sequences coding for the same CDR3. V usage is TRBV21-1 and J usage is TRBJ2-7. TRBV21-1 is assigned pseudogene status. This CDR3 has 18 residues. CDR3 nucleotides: TGTGCCAGCAGCAAACTTCGGGGACCCTTAAGGGGCACCTACGAGCAGTACTTC. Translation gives CASSKLRGPLRGTYEQYF.

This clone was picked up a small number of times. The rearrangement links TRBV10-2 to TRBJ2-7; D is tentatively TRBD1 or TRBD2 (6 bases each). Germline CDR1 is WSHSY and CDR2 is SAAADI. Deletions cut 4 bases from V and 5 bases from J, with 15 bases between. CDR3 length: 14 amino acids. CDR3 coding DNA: TGCGCCAGCAGTGTCGGGGGCGTGGGAGACGAGCAGTACTTC. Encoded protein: CASSVGGVGDEQYF.

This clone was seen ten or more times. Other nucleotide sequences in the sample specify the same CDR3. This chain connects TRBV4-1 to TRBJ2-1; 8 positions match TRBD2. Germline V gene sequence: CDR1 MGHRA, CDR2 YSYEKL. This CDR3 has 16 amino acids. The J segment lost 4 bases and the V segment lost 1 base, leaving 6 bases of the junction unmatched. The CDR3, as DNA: TGCGCCAGCAGCCAAGTTCCGGGAGGGCGGTACAATGAGCAGTTCTTC. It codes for CASSQVPGGRYNEQFF.

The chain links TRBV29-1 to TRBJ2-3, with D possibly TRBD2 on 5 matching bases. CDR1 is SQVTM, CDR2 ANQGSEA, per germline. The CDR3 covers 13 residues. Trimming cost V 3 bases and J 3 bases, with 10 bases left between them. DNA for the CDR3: TGCAGCGTTGAGAGGGTGGGGACAGATACGCAGTATTTT. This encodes CSVERVGTDTQYF.

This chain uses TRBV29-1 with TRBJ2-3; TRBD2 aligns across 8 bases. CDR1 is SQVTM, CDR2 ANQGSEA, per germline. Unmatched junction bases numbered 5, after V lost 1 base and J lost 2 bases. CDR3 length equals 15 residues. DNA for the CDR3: TGCAGCGTTGAAGGCACTAGCGGTTACACAGATACGCAGTATTTT. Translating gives CSVEGTSGYTDTQYF.

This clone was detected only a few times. The CDR3 DNA is TGTGCCAGCAGCTTAGACCCGATCAATGAGCAGTTCTTC. Encoded protein: CASSLDPINEQFF. V gene TRBV7-3 combines with J gene TRBJ2-1; D call uncertain. The germline CDR1 and CDR2 sequences are SGHTA and FQGTGA. V lost 2 bases and J lost 6, with 8 bases in between. The CDR3 contains 13 residues.